The source of this TCR beta chain is a study of blood T cell repertoires in COVID-19. Authors' processing steps: Estimation of nucleated cell counts relied on the amplification of reference gene primers. Sequenced by immunoSEQ multiplex PCR; TCRdb stores in-frame clones only, minus some. The V and J calls and clone size are taken from that table; D and trimming were inferred from the DNA. The sample has about 50,000 clones, 90% seen once. The CDR3 has 17 residues. Between the trimmed V and J ends, which lost 8 bases and 8 bases, there was a span of 29 bases. CDR1 is KGHDR and CDR2 is SFDVKD in the germline V gene.

The sequence was collected from a woman aged 80 or over with acute or convalescent COVID-19. The sequencing input was peripheral blood. The V and J genes are TRBV24-1 and TRBJ1-2; D is undetermined. This CDR3 reads CATTRGTSTGSLEGYTF. CDR3 sequence (DNA): TGTGCCACCACCCGAGGCACCTCTACGGGGAGTCTCGAGGGCTACACCTTC.